What follows are 27 T cell receptor beta chains derived from one specimen sequenced in a study of sequential checkpoint blockade in melanoma. This table comes from immunoSEQ multiplex PCR, and its TCRdb copy is limited to in-frame clones, with some not included. This table holds about 12,000 clones, approximately 83% found once. Treatment described: randomized to nivolumab then ipilimumab (arm A) or the reverse (arm B). Here the sequenced sample was CD8+ T cells sorted from blood (inferred from file names), taken from a patient given nivolumab and ipilimumab in sequence. The receptors come from a human donor with melanoma.

V usage is TRBV2 and J usage is TRBJ2-2; possibly TRBD1 for D (6 bases). The CDR3 sequence is 16 residues long. The germline V and J ends were trimmed by 0 bases and 0 bases, with 8 bases remaining between them. Germline CDR1 is SNHLY and CDR2 is FYNNEI. CDR3 amino acids: CASSEARQANTGELFF. Written as DNA, the CDR3 is TGTGCCAGCAGTGAAGCGAGACAGGCGAACACCGGGGAGCTGTTTTTT.

The chain is built from TRBV7-6 and TRBJ2-7; 8 nucleotides match TRBD1. Germline V gene data show CDR1 as SGHVS and CDR2 as FNYEAQ. This CDR3 is 15 amino acids long. V was clipped by 5 bases and J by 0 bases; unmatched bases: 6. The CDR3 sequence is CASSPWTGNSYEQYF. As DNA, the CDR3 is TGTGCCAGCAGCCCGTGGACAGGGAACTCCTACGAGCAGTACTTC.

This chain joins TRBV7-9 and TRBJ1-3; perhaps TRBD1 as D (5 bases). V dropped 2 bases and J dropped 0 bases, with 11 bases sitting between them. Looked up from germline, CDR1 is SEHNR and CDR2 is FQNEAQ (reference sequence). CDR3 length: 16 amino acids. The CDR3 region is CASSLMAGHSGNTIYF. The CDR3 DNA reads as TGTGCCAGCAGCTTAATGGCAGGGCACTCTGGAAACACCATATATTTT.

The rearrangement links TRBV27 to TRBJ1-2; D remains unclear. Trimming removed 6 bases from V and 0 bases from J, with 8 bases in between. This CDR3 is built from 13 residues. Per germline, CDR1 MNHEY and CDR2 SMNVEV (reference sequence). The CDR3 sequence is CASSPRTNYGYTF. The CDR3 nucleotides are TGTGCCAGCAGCCCCAGGACTAACTATGGCTACACCTTC.

V gene TRBV6-1 combines with J gene TRBJ2-7, with TRBD1 as a possible D gene (6 bases). This CDR3 has 15 amino acids. The V end was cut by 2 bases, the J end by 0 bases, with 11 bases between. The germline gives CDR1 MNHNS, CDR2 SASEGT. The CDR3: CASSEQGISSYEQYF. As DNA, the CDR3 is TGTGCCAGCAGTGAACAGGGGATTAGCTCCTACGAGCAGTACTTC.

The gene calls are TRBV29-1 and TRBJ1-2, with 7 positions matching TRBD1. Germline loops: CDR1 SQVTM, CDR2 ANQGSEA. This CDR3 is 13 amino acids long. The ends lost 4 bases at V and 4 bases at J; junction bases unmatched: 6. For the CDR3, the DNA is TGCAGCGTTGGAAGGGACAGCTCCTATGGCTACACCTTC. Protein product: CSVGRDSSYGYTF. The entire variable domain, with the rest obtained from reference TRBV29-1 and TRBJ1-2, is as follows: SAVISQKPSRDICQRGTSLTIQCQVDSQVTMMFWYRQQPGQSLTLIATANQGSEATYESGFVIDKFPISRPNLTFSTLTVSNMSPEDSSIYLCSVGRDSSYGYTFGSGTRLTVV.

V usage is TRBV21-1 and J usage is TRBJ2-2; the DNA was not compared with TRBD2, the D call given in the table. TRBV21-1 corresponds to a pseudogene. CDR3 length equals 17 residues. The CDR3 DNA reads as TGTGCCAGCAGCGTGCGCGGGGGGGCCTTGAGCACCGGGGAGCTGTTTTTT. Protein product: CASSVRGGALSTGELFF.

The chain employs TRBV27 and TRBJ2-1, with a tentative D call TRBD1 (5 bases). V lost 5 bases, J lost 1 base, and 15 bases lay in between. The CDR3 is 16 amino acids. The germline V gene has CDR1 MNHEY and CDR2 SMNVEV (reference sequence). CDR3 sequence reads: CASSPTGITSYNEQFF. The CDR3 bases are TGTGCCAGCAGTCCCACAGGTATTACATCCTACAATGAGCAGTTCTTC.

The chain couples TRBV25-1 to TRBJ2-7; D is perhaps TRBD1 (6 bases). Germline assignment: CDR1 MGHDK and CDR2 SYGVNS. The CDR3 loop spans 14 amino acids. V lost 8 bases, J lost 1 base, and 15 bases lay in between. CDR3 sequence: CASGRAGESYEQYF. The CDR3 DNA reads TGTGCCAGCGGTAGGGCAGGGGAATCCTACGAGCAGTACTTC.

This chain joins TRBV2 and TRBJ2-5; 12 nucleotides line up with TRBD2. This CDR3 has 15 amino acids. The J segment lost 5 bases and the V segment lost 1 base, leaving 2 bases of the junction unmatched. Germline V gives CDR1 SNHLY, CDR2 FYNNEI. The CDR3 here is CASSEVTSGGETQYF. The CDR3 region has the DNA TGTGCCAGCAGTGAAGTAACTAGCGGGGGGGAGACCCAGTACTTC.

CDR3 protein: CASSPTSGGLARTDTQYF. In DNA, the CDR3 is TGTGCCAGCAGCCCGACCTCGGGAGGACTAGCGCGCACAGATACGCAGTATTTT. The rearrangement uses TRBV7-6 and TRBJ2-3; the match to TRBD2 covers 9 bases. The CDR3 is 18 residues long. The ends lost 5 bases at V and 1 base at J; junction bases unmatched: 13. From germline, CDR1 is SGHVS and CDR2 FNYEAQ.

V gene TRBV29-1 combines with J gene TRBJ2-3, with 10 bases fitting TRBD1. The CDR3 runs to 15 residues. The germline V gene encodes CDR1 SQVTM and CDR2 ANQGSEA. Trimming cost V 2 bases and J 5 bases; bases outside gene matches: 7. The CDR3 is CSVEKGQGKRDTQYF. DNA of the CDR3: TGCAGCGTTGAAAAGGGACAGGGGAAGAGAGATACGCAGTATTTT.

The CDR3 region is CASSQEVGTGAYGYTF. The CDR3 coding sequence is TGTGCCAGCAGCCAAGAGGTCGGGACAGGGGCATATGGCTACACCTTC. The chain combines TRBV5-8 with TRBJ1-2, with 10 bases aligning to TRBD1. With 4 bases clipped from V and 5 bases from J, the junction kept 11 bases outside the gene matches. This CDR3 contains 16 residues. Germline V gene sequence: CDR1 SGHTS, CDR2 YDEGEE.

This clone occurred once. The chain carries TRBV7-2 and TRBJ2-3, with D maybe TRBD2 (6 bases). Deletions cut 1 base from V and 4 bases from J, with 12 bases between. CDR3 length equals 15 residues. Germline-derived CDR1 and CDR2 are SGHTA and FQGNSA. This chain's CDR3 is CASSLVGGTPDTQYF. CDR3 coding DNA: TGTGCCAGCAGCTTAGTGGGTGGGACTCCAGATACGCAGTATTTT. The full variable domain, with the rest looked up from reference TRBV7-2 and TRBJ2-3, is GAGVSQSPSNKVTEKGKDVELRCDPISGHTALYWYRQSLGQGLEFLIYFQGNSAPDKSGLPSDRFSAERTGGSVSTLTIQRTQQEDSAVYLCASSLVGGTPDTQYFGPGTRLTVL.

V is TRBV6-6 and J is TRBJ2-2, with D perhaps TRBD1 (6 bases). Trimming stripped 11 bases from V and 7 bases from J, with 14 bases between. Germline V gene data show CDR1 as MNHNY and CDR2 as SVGAGI (reference sequence). The CDR3 consists of 12 residues. The CDR3 protein is CAGWGPLGELFF. As DNA, the CDR3 is TGTGCCGGCTGGGGGCCCCTCGGGGAGCTGTTTTTT.

This clone appeared a single time. This sequence joins TRBV14 and TRBJ2-3; 7 bases line up with TRBD1. The V gene end was trimmed by 4 bases and the J gene end by 4 bases; junction bases not matched to a gene: 2. The CDR3 loop spans 13 amino acids. Germline CDR1 and CDR2: SGHDN and FVKESK. In DNA form, the CDR3 reads TGTGCCAGCAGCCTAACAGGGGCAGATACGCAGTATTTT. It yields the protein CASSLTGADTQYF.

The CDR3 is CASSILTVTDTQYF. As DNA, the CDR3 is TGTGCCAGTAGTATCCTGACAGTTACAGATACGCAGTATTTT. The J gene is TRBJ2-3, the V gene TRBV19, with D possibly matching TRBD1 (5 bases). This CDR3 is built from 14 residues. Germline V gives CDR1 LNHDA, CDR2 SQIVND (reference sequence). Trimming shortened V by 3 bases and J by 3 bases, and 10 bases separated the two germline ends.

This clone was seen only a few times. The chain joins TRBV9 to TRBJ1-5; D unresolved. Germline V lookup: CDR1 SGDLS, CDR2 YYNGEE. This CDR3 spans 15 amino acids. V dropped 0 bases and J dropped 0 bases, with 7 bases sitting between them. CDR3 bases: TGTGCCAGCAGCGTAGGGGAGCATAGCAATCAGCCCCAGCATTTT. The encoded protein is CASSVGEHSNQPQHF.

This clone was detected once. The chain combines TRBV7-9 with TRBJ1-2, with D uncertain. The CDR3 contains 14 residues. V was cut by 2 bases and J by 3 bases, with 10 bases left in between. CDR1 is SEHNR, CDR2 FQNEAQ, per germline (reference sequence). The CDR3 DNA follows: TGTGCCAGCAGCTTAATTCCGGAGGACTATGGCTACACCTTC. Translating gives CASSLIPEDYGYTF.

The chain joins TRBV28 to TRBJ2-7; 8 bases are shared with TRBD1. This CDR3 spans 16 amino acids. V lost 5 bases and J lost 2; bases outside the gene matches: 11. Germline lookup yields CDR1 MDHEN and CDR2 SYDVKM. In DNA, the CDR3 is TGTGCCAGCAGTCTCTCCACCGGGACAGGTACCTACGAGCAGTACTTC. It specifies CASSLSTGTGTYEQYF.

The chain is built from TRBV29-1 and TRBJ2-3; TRBD2 matches 7 bases. The CDR3 contains 15 residues. V trimming: 2 bases; J trimming: 2 bases; junction bases outside the gene matches: 7. The germline CDR1 and CDR2 sequences are SQVTM and ANQGSEA. CDR3 amino acids: CSVELGRGNTDTQYF. CDR3 DNA: TGCAGCGTTGAACTAGGGCGGGGGAACACAGATACGCAGTATTTT.

The CDR3 region has the DNA TGTGCCTGGAGCGAGGGGGACGGTCGAGAGACCCAGTACTTC. Amino acid sequence: CAWSEGDGRETQYF. The J gene is TRBJ2-5, the V gene TRBV30, with D perhaps matching TRBD1 (6 bases). CDR1 is GTSNPN, CDR2 SVGIG, per germline (reference sequence). The V end lost 3 bases, the J end lost 4 bases, and 15 bases lay between the germline ends. CDR3 size: 14 residues.

The chain joins TRBV4-3 to TRBJ2-1; 7 bases agree with TRBD1. Germline trimming cut 0 bases from V and 3 bases from J; bases unmatched to any gene: 5. Germline-derived CDR1 and CDR2 are LGHNA and YSLEER. The CDR3 has 16 amino acids. The DNA of the CDR3 is TGCGCCAGCAGCCAAGAAGGGACAGACCTCTACAATGAGCAGTTCTTC. Residues: CASSQEGTDLYNEQFF.

V gene TRBV4-2 combines with J gene TRBJ2-1; the match to TRBD2 covers 7 bases. CDR1 is LGHNA, CDR2 YNFKEQ, per germline. This CDR3 is 13 amino acids long. V trimming: 1 base; J trimming: 7 bases; junction bases outside the gene matches: 1. CDR3 bases: TGTGCCAGCAGCCAAGTAGCGGGTAATGAGCAGTTCTTC. Amino acids: CASSQVAGNEQFF.

CDR3 DNA: TGTGCCAGCAGCTTATCATCCTACGAGCAGTACTTC. Protein: CASSLSSYEQYF. This rearrangement joins TRBV7-2 to TRBJ2-7; D unresolved. The germline V and J ends were trimmed by 2 bases and 1 base, with 3 bases remaining between them. Per germline, CDR1 SGHTA and CDR2 FQGNSA. The CDR3 covers 12 residues.

This clone was counted only a few times. V and J are TRBV27 and TRBJ1-5, with 8 bases aligning to TRBD1. The CDR3 totals 15 residues. The germline V gene encodes CDR1 MNHEY and CDR2 SMNVEV (reference sequence). J was trimmed by 7 bases and V by 5 bases; bases with no gene match: 10. This chain's CDR3 is CASSPSTGVGQPQHF. The CDR3 nucleotides are TGTGCCAGCAGTCCCTCGACAGGGGTTGGGCAGCCCCAGCATTTT.

The genes are TRBV5-5 and TRBJ1-2, with 7 bases lining up with TRBD1. The CDR3 has 14 residues. V lost 5 bases to trimming and J lost 4 bases; unmatched junction nucleotides: 8. Germline V lookup: CDR1 SGHKS, CDR2 YYEKEE (reference sequence). The CDR3 DNA reads as TGTGCCAGCAGTCCTGACAGGGACCCCTATGGCTACACCTTC. It codes for CASSPDRDPYGYTF. Filled out from reference TRBV5-5 and TRBJ1-2, the complete variable domain reads DAGVTQSPTHLIKTRGQQVTLRCSPISGHKSVSWYQQVLGQGPQFIFQYYEKEERGRGNFPDRFSARQFPNYSSELNVNALLLGDSALYLCASSPDRDPYGYTFGSGTRLTVV.